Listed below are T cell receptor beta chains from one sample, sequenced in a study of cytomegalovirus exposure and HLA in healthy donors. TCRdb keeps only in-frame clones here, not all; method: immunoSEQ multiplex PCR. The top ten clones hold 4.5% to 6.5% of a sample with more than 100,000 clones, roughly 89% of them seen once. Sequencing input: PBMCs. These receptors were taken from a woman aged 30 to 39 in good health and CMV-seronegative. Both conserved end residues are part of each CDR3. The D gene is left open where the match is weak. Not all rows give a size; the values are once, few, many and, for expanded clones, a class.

CDR3: CSSSTQTEVGINSGNTIYF
DNA: TGTTCCAGCAGCACACAGACGGAGGTTGGCATTAACTCTGGAAACACCATATATTTT
size: .
D: .
J: TRBJ1-3
V: TRBV7-9

CDR3: CASSSSLSLAGGGDTQYF
DNA: TGTGCCAGCAGCTCGAGCCTTTCACTAGCGGGGGGAGGAGATACGCAGTATTTT
size: .
D: TRBD2
J: TRBJ2-3
V: TRBV7-3

CDR3: CASSLKEYQPQHF
DNA: TGTGCCAGCAGTCTCAAAGAGTATCAGCCCCAGCATTTT
size: .
D: .
J: TRBJ1-5
V: TRBV27

CDR3: CASHPSGRLGNEQFF
DNA: TGTGCCAGCCACCCAAGCGGGAGACTTGGCAATGAGCAGTTCTTC
size: .
D: TRBD2
J: TRBJ2-1
V: TRBV7-9

CDR3: CASSLDSRSTEAFF
DNA: TGTGCCAGCAGCTTAGATTCGCGGAGTACTGAAGCTTTCTTT
size: .
D: .
J: TRBJ1-1
V: TRBV11-3

CDR3: CASRRTEAFF
DNA: TGTGCCAGCAGGCGGACTGAAGCTTTCTTT
size: .
D: .
J: TRBJ1-1
V: TRBV6-1

CDR3: CASSPPARVYGYTF
DNA: TGTGCCAGCAGTCCGCCGGCCAGGGTCTATGGCTACACCTTC
size: .
D: .
J: TRBJ1-2
V: TRBV28

CDR3: CASSQVGLADYNEQFF
DNA: TGCGCCAGCAGCCAAGTCGGACTAGCAGACTACAATGAGCAGTTCTTC
size: .
D: TRBD2
J: TRBJ2-1
V: TRBV4-3

CDR3: CASSVVPQGSYNEQFF
DNA: TGTGCCAGCAGCGTAGTACCCCAGGGGAGCTACAATGAGCAGTTCTTC
size: .
D: .
J: TRBJ2-1
V: TRBV9

CDR3: CASSEQPGQGYEQYF
DNA: TGTGCCAGCAGTGAACAACCGGGACAGGGCTACGAGCAGTACTTC
size: .
D: TRBD1
J: TRBJ2-7
V: TRBV6-1

CDR3: CAISEGTSAMEETQYF
DNA: TGTGCCATCAGTGAAGGGACATCCGCTATGGAAGAGACCCAGTACTTC
size: once
D: .
J: TRBJ2-5
V: TRBV10-3

CDR3: CASTGGQITDTQYF
DNA: TGTGCCAGTACGGGGGGACAAATCACAGATACGCAGTATTTT
size: .
D: .
J: TRBJ2-3
V: TRBV19

CDR3: CASSQDPLGLPPNEQFF
DNA: TGCGCCAGCAGCCAAGATCCTCTGGGGCTACCGCCCAATGAGCAGTTCTTC
size: .
D: .
J: TRBJ2-1
V: TRBV4-1

CDR3: CASSSHYEQYF
DNA: TGTGCCAGCAGTTCCCACTACGAGCAGTACTTC
size: few
D: .
J: TRBJ2-7
V: TRBV28

CDR3: CASSYSAYLGTEAFF
DNA: TGTGCCAGCAGTTACTCTGCGTACCTCGGGACTGAAGCTTTCTTT
size: .
D: .
J: TRBJ1-1
V: TRBV6-5

CDR3: CASSFSPTGAIYEQYF
DNA: TGTGCCAGCAGCTTCAGCCCGACAGGGGCTATCTACGAGCAGTACTTC
size: .
D: TRBD1
J: TRBJ2-7
V: TRBV9

CDR3: CASSPRTGEPPQHF
DNA: TGTGCCAGCAGTCCGAGGACAGGGGAGCCGCCTCAGCATTTT
size: .
D: TRBD1
J: TRBJ1-5
V: TRBV27

CDR3: CASSGHEQYF
DNA: TGTGCCAGCAGTGGGCACGAGCAGTACTTC
size: .
D: .
J: TRBJ2-7
V: TRBV2

CDR3: CASSWGTGTSGSSEQFF
DNA: TGCGCCAGCAGCTGGGGAACCGGGACTAGCGGGAGTTCTGAGCAGTTCTTC
size: .
D: TRBD2
J: TRBJ2-1
V: TRBV5-1

CDR3: CASSLTQGHGYTF
DNA: TGTGCCAGCAGCTTAACACAGGGTCATGGCTACACCTTC
size: .
D: .
J: TRBJ1-2
V: TRBV7-2

CDR3: CASSPQGMNGNTIYF
DNA: TGTGCCAGCAGCCCCCAGGGTATGAACGGAAACACCATATATTTT
size: .
D: .
J: TRBJ1-3
V: TRBV7-9

CDR3: CASSLRAGGPLKQYF
DNA: TGTGCCAGCAGCTTACGAGCGGGAGGGCCTCTCAAGCAGTATTTT
size: .
D: TRBD2
J: TRBJ2-3
V: TRBV5-6

CDR3: CASSLLLRETQYF
DNA: TGCGCCAGCAGCCTACTACTGCGGGAGACCCAGTACTTC
size: .
D: .
J: TRBJ2-5
V: TRBV4-3

CDR3: CASRDIDYQPQHF
DNA: TGTGCCTCTCGGGACATAGATTATCAGCCCCAGCATTTT
size: once
D: .
J: TRBJ1-5
V: TRBV2

CDR3: CASSLGSTGADYGYTF
DNA: TGTGCCAGCAGCTTAGGTTCCACAGGGGCAGACTATGGCTACACCTTC
size: once
D: TRBD1
J: TRBJ1-2
V: TRBV11-1

CDR3: CASSPDPGSNYGYTF
DNA: TGTGCCAGCTCACCGGATCCAGGGTCTAACTATGGCTACACCTTC
size: .
D: .
J: TRBJ1-2
V: TRBV18

CDR3: CASSYSGGGYEQYF
DNA: TGTGCCAGCAGTTACAGCGGGGGCGGATACGAGCAGTACTTC
size: once
D: TRBD2
J: TRBJ2-7
V: TRBV6-5

CDR3: CASSFGRDEQYF
DNA: TGTGCCAGCAGCTTTGGGAGGGATGAGCAGTACTTC
size: .
D: TRBD2
J: TRBJ2-7
V: TRBV5-5

CDR3: CASSPTGHTSGNTIYF
DNA: TGTGCCAGCAGCCCGACAGGTCATACCTCTGGAAACACCATATATTTT
size: once
D: .
J: TRBJ1-3
V: TRBV9

CDR3: CASSLESDGPGVGYTF
DNA: TGTGCCAGCAGCTTAGAATCAGACGGTCCGGGAGTCGGCTACACCTTC
size: .
D: .
J: TRBJ1-2
V: TRBV7-2

CDR3: CASSSAGGRRGEQYF
DNA: TGTGCCAGCAGTTCCGCGGGGGGACGAAGGGGCGAGCAGTACTTC
size: .
D: TRBD2
J: TRBJ2-7
V: TRBV6-5

CDR3: CASTPFNEQFF
DNA: TGTGCCAGCACCCCTTTTAATGAGCAGTTCTTC
size: .
D: .
J: TRBJ2-1
V: TRBV7-9

CDR3: CASSQGSREQYF
DNA: TGTGCCAGCAGCCAGGGATCTCGAGAGCAGTACTTC
size: once
D: .
J: TRBJ2-7
V: TRBV28

CDR3: CASSQVAGGGNTIYF
DNA: TGCGCCAGCAGCCAAGTGGCAGGGGGTGGAAACACCATATATTTT
size: .
D: TRBD1
J: TRBJ1-3
V: TRBV4-1

CDR3: CASSLSILAGETGELFF
DNA: TGTGCCAGCAGCTTATCGATCTTGGCGGGAGAGACCGGGGAGCTGTTTTTT
size: once
D: TRBD2
J: TRBJ2-2
V: TRBV11-1

CDR3: CASRRDTSRTGELFF
DNA: TGTGCCAGCAGACGAGACACCTCGCGAACCGGGGAGCTGTTTTTT
size: .
D: .
J: TRBJ2-2
V: TRBV28

CDR3: CSAALTGASNEQFF
DNA: TGCAGTGCAGCGTTGACAGGGGCGTCCAATGAGCAGTTCTTC
size: .
D: TRBD1
J: TRBJ2-1
V: TRBV29-1

CDR3: CASSLFLLAGGAGELFF
DNA: TGCGCCAGCAGCCTCTTCCTACTAGCGGGAGGGGCCGGGGAGCTGTTTTTT
size: .
D: TRBD2
J: TRBJ2-2
V: TRBV4-3

CDR3: CASSQLGGPFMEQFF
DNA: TGTGCCAGCTCACAGCTTGGGGGCCCCTTTATGGAGCAGTTCTTC
size: .
D: .
J: TRBJ2-1
V: TRBV18

CDR3: CATSRDESYEQYF
DNA: TGTGCCACCAGCAGAGATGAGAGCTACGAGCAGTACTTC
size: once
D: .
J: TRBJ2-7
V: TRBV15

CDR3: CASSQELGSYGYTF
DNA: TGCGCCAGCAGCCAAGAGTTGGGCAGCTATGGCTACACCTTC
size: .
D: .
J: TRBJ1-2
V: TRBV4-3

CDR3: CASSPGGGLSGETQYF
DNA: TGTGCCAGCAGCCCCGGGGGAGGTCTGAGTGGCGAGACCCAGTACTTC
size: .
D: .
J: TRBJ2-5
V: TRBV5-4

CDR3: CASSPVLAGGRYF
DNA: TGTGCCAGCAGTCCGGTCCTAGCGGGGGGACGGTACTTC
size: few
D: TRBD2
J: TRBJ2-7
V: TRBV28

CDR3: CASSRGQFEKLFF
DNA: TGTGCCAGCAGCAGAGGCCAGTTTGAAAAACTGTTTTTT
size: few
D: .
J: TRBJ1-4
V: TRBV7-9

CDR3: CASSPAARGFTGTQYF
DNA: TGTGCCAGCAGCCCCGCGGCCCGGGGGTTCACAGGTACGCAGTATTTT
size: .
D: .
J: TRBJ2-3
V: TRBV5-6

CDR3: CASSLMAQETQYF
DNA: TGTGCCAGCAGTTTAATGGCACAAGAGACCCAGTACTTC
size: .
D: .
J: TRBJ2-5
V: TRBV27

CDR3: CASSLVAGKNIQYF
DNA: TGTGCCAGCAGCTTGGTTGCCGGCAAAAACATTCAGTACTTC
size: few
D: .
J: TRBJ2-4
V: TRBV5-6

CDR3: CASSEVLDYGYTF
DNA: TGTGCCAGCAGTGAGGTGCTAGACTATGGCTACACCTTC
size: .
D: .
J: TRBJ1-2
V: TRBV2

CDR3: CASSLGVYGYTF
DNA: TGTGCCAGCAGCTTGGGAGTCTATGGCTACACCTTC
size: .
D: .
J: TRBJ1-2
V: TRBV5-4

CDR3: CASSQGLAYEQYF
DNA: TGTGCCAGCAGCCAGGGACTAGCCTACGAGCAGTACTTC
size: .
D: TRBD2
J: TRBJ2-7
V: TRBV7-9

CDR3: CAINQNRGTNYGYTF
DNA: TGTGCCATCAACCAAAACAGGGGAACTAACTATGGCTACACCTTC
size: .
D: TRBD1
J: TRBJ1-2
V: TRBV10-3